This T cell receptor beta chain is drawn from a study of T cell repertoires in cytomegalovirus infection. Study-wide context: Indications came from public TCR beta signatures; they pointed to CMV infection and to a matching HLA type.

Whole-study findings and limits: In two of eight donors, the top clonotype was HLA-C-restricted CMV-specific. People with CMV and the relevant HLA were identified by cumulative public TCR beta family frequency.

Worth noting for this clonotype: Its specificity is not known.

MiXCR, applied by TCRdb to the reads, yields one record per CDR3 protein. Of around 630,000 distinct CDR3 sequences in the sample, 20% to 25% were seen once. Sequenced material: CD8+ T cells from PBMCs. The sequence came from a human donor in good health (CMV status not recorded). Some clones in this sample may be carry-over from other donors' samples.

The CDR3 sequence is CASPRNTEAFF. The CDR3 DNA reads as TGTGCCAGCCCTCGGAACACTGAAGCTTTCTTT. The chain is built from TRBV2 and TRBJ1-1; the D is unclear. The germline gives CDR1 SNHLY, CDR2 FYNNEI. V was shortened by 8 bases and J by 1 base, with 5 bases between the two germline ends. This CDR3 spans 11 amino acids.